This T cell receptor beta chain originates from a study of T-cell reconstitution after alpha-beta-depleted transplantation in children. Preparation of the TCRbeta library involved a method that used unique molecular identifiers. TCRdb processed the PCR reads anew with MiXCR; each CDR3 protein has one entry. The sample records roughly 190,000 distinct CDR3 sequences, 13% to 15% being singletons. This clonotype has at least ten counts. CDR3 length: 11 amino acids. V gave up 6 bases and J gave up 8 bases; unmatched junction bases: 5. The germline gives CDR1 DFQATT, CDR2 SNEGSKA (reference sequence). The genes are TRBV20-1 and TRBJ2-7; 9 bases align to TRBD2. The material was PBMCs from the stem cell graft donor, obtained from the stem cell graft. This receptor was obtained from a human donor who donated a stem cell graft to a child with acute lymphoblastic leukemia. The CDR3 DNA sequence: TGCAGTGCGGCTAGCGGGAAGAAGCAGTACTTC. Translation gives CSAASGKKQYF.